The 18 T cell receptor beta chains reported below all come from one sample, sequenced in a study of molecular identifiers for immune sequencing clone quantification (dated by TCRdb to about 2018). Libraries were made using PCR. Sequencer: NextSeq 500. TCRdb reprocessed the public reads (quality trimming at Q25 with fastp, clone calling with MiXCR) and kept in-frame beta chains. Identical CDR3 protein sequences are pooled into one entry, listed with their most common genes and DNA. The sample profile shows 490,000 or so distinct CDR3 sequences; about 25% of them were found once. Of the sample, about 0.75% falls within the top ten clones. The sample was naive CD8+ T cells from blood, with Jurkat cell RNA spiked in. The cell subset or site label of this sample denotes: FACS-sorted CD8+CD4-CCR7+CD45RA+ naive T cells. Receptors originate from a human donor in good health. Some libraries in this study had Jurkat cell RNA spiked in.

J is TRBJ2-1 and V is TRBV4-1; 8 positions match TRBD1. The germline V gene encodes CDR1 MGHRA and CDR2 YSYEKL. This CDR3 contains 17 residues. The V gene end was trimmed by 0 bases and the J gene end by 6 bases; junction bases not matched to a gene: 10. This CDR3 reads CASSQEPLDRVANEQFF. The CDR3 DNA sequence: TGCGCCAGCAGCCAAGAACCCCTGGACAGGGTGGCCAATGAGCAGTTCTTC.

The rearrangement links TRBV7-9 to TRBJ2-2; TRBD2 is a possible D gene (6 bases). V lost 1 base and J 3 bases, leaving 12 bases between the germline ends. Germline-derived CDR1 and CDR2 are SEHNR and FQNEAQ (reference sequence). The CDR3 runs 16 residues. The CDR3 nucleotides are TGTGCCAGCAGCTTAGTCGGCAGGGACTACACCGGGGAGCTGTTTTTT. Its protein is CASSLVGRDYTGELFF.

CDR3 nucleotides: TGTGCCAGCAGTTACGGCCAGTATAGCAATCAGCCCCAGCATTTT. Protein: CASSYGQYSNQPQHF. The J gene is TRBJ1-5, the V gene TRBV6-5; D unclear. Germline values: CDR1 MNHEY, CDR2 SVGAGI. The CDR3 is 15 amino acids. V was trimmed by 2 bases and J by 0 bases, leaving 8 bases between them.

The chain uses TRBV6-5 and TRBJ1-1; possible D gene TRBD1, 6 bases. V lost 2 bases and J lost 1, with 20 bases in between. Germline V gene lookup returns CDR1 MNHEY and CDR2 SVGAGI. The CDR3 totals 18 residues. The CDR3 region is CASSYQNAPAGANTEAFF. DNA for the CDR3: TGTGCCAGCAGTTACCAAAACGCCCCGGCGGGGGCGAACACTGAAGCTTTCTTT.

The table lists this clonotype with many counts. The chain is built from TRBV9 and TRBJ2-7; D might be TRBD2 (7 bases). Trimming removed 0 bases at V and 4 bases at J, with 11 bases between. Germline CDR1 and CDR2: SGDLS and YYNGEE. This CDR3 has 14 residues. This CDR3 reads CASSVAGGPYEQYF. The CDR3 DNA reads as TGTGCCAGCAGCGTAGCGGGGGGCCCGTACGAGCAGTACTTC.

A word on this clonotype: A read error may be the cause here, since a much bigger clone is one base away. V gene TRBV7-9 combines with J gene TRBJ1-2, with D maybe TRBD1 (6 bases). Germline V lookup: CDR1 SEHNR, CDR2 FQNEAQ (reference sequence). The CDR3 extends over 16 amino acids. The CDR3 loop reads CVSSLAEDSTNYGYTF. The CDR3 DNA reads TGTGTCAGCAGCTTAGCGGAGGACAGTACTAACTATGGCTACACCTTC.

The chain uses TRBV7-2 and TRBJ2-1; 11 bases match TRBD2. The CDR3 covers 15 residues. Germline CDR1 reads SGHTA; CDR2 reads FQGNSA. Trimming at V came to 3 bases and at J to 4 bases, leaving 2 bases not matched to a gene. As DNA, the CDR3 is TGTGCCAGCAGCTTGACTAGCGGGGCTTACAATGAGCAGTTCTTC. It translates to CASSLTSGAYNEQFF.

CDR3 DNA sequence: TGCAGTGCTACCGAACTAGCGGGAGGTTCCTACGAGCAGTACTTC. Its protein is CSATELAGGSYEQYF. This chain connects TRBV20-1 to TRBJ2-7; 12 positions agree with TRBD2. CDR3 length equals 15 residues. The V and J ends lost 4 bases and 1 base, in that order; junction bases with no gene match: 5. Germline CDR1 and CDR2: DFQATT and SNEGSKA (reference sequence).

This chain uses TRBV18 with TRBJ2-7, with 10 bases fitting TRBD1. Germline CDR1 and CDR2: KGHSH and LQKENI. The CDR3 consists of 15 residues. V shed 7 bases and J 1 base; nucleotides not matched to a gene: 7. In DNA form, the CDR3 reads TGTGCCAGCTGCCCTCCGGGACAGGGGTCCTACGAGCAGTACTTC. This translates into CASCPPGQGSYEQYF.

For this clonotype: One end of the junction fails to match germline, which may point to a read error. DNA for the CDR3: TGTGCCTGCAGCTTATTGGGGTCGGCTAATGAAAAACTGTTTTTT. Translated, it gives CACSLLGSANEKLFF. The V gene is TRBV7-2, the J gene TRBJ1-4; D ambiguous. CDR1 and CDR2 (germline): SGHTA, FQGNSA. The CDR3 spans 15 residues.

To note about this clonotype: A read error may be the cause here, since a much bigger clone is one base away. The V and J genes are TRBV5-6 and TRBJ1-1; 7 nucleotides align to TRBD1. Per the germline V gene, CDR1 is SGHDT and CDR2 is YYEEEE. The CDR3 sequence is 16 residues long. V shed 4 bases and J 3 bases; nucleotides not matched to a gene: 12. CDR3 nucleotides: TGTGCCAGCAGCATAATAAATGACAGGGAGGACACTGAAGCTTTCTTT. Translation: CASSIINDREDTEAFF.

This rearrangement joins TRBV30 to TRBJ1-2, with unresolved D. V lost 4 bases, J lost 5 bases, and 8 bases lay in between. Germline V gives CDR1 GTSNPN, CDR2 SVGIG (reference sequence). The CDR3 spans 11 residues. CDR3: CAWTGEYGYTF. In nucleotides, the CDR3 is TGTGCCTGGACCGGGGAATATGGCTACACCTTC. Combining the CDR3 with reference TRBV30 and TRBJ1-2 gives the whole variable domain SQTIHQWPATLVQPVGSPLSLECTVEGTSNPNLYWYRQAAGRGLQLLFYSVGIGQISSEVPQNLSASRPQDRQFILSSKKLLLSDSGFYLCAWTGEYGYTFGSGTRLTVV.

The chain is built from TRBV7-3 and TRBJ2-5; 7 positions agree with TRBD1. The germline gives CDR1 SGHTA, CDR2 FQGTGA. V lost 5 bases to trimming and J lost 3 bases; unmatched junction nucleotides: 21. This CDR3 has 19 amino acids. CDR3 nucleotide sequence: TGTGCCAGCAGCCTCCAGCCGATAGGGACAGCCCCATTGGAAGAGACCCAGTACTTC. The encoded protein is CASSLQPIGTAPLEETQYF.

The J gene is TRBJ2-1, the V gene TRBV14; 7 nucleotides agree with TRBD1. This CDR3 has 15 residues. CDR1 SGHDN and CDR2 FVKESK come from the germline V gene. Trimming at V came to 5 bases and at J to 4 bases, leaving 8 bases not matched to a gene. The CDR3 DNA follows: TGTGCCAGCAGCTCCACGACAGGGTCTTACAATGAGCAGTTCTTC. Protein product: CASSSTTGSYNEQFF.

This clonotype was counted between two and nine times. CDR3 in amino acids: CASSIGLAGPVQETQYF. The DNA of the CDR3 is TGTGCCAGCAGCATTGGACTAGCGGGACCCGTACAAGAGACCCAGTACTTC. V and J are TRBV6-5 and TRBJ2-5; 12 bases agree with TRBD2. The germline V gene encodes CDR1 MNHEY and CDR2 SVGAGI. This CDR3 has 17 amino acids. V lost 6 bases and J lost 2; bases outside the gene matches: 10.

The chain recombines TRBV15 with TRBJ1-1; 9 positions match TRBD1. CDR1 and CDR2 (germline): LNHNV, YYDKDF (reference sequence). This CDR3 comprises 15 residues. The V segment lost 4 bases and the J segment 3 bases; nucleotides outside the gene matches: 6. CDR3 residues: CATSTTGGIYTEAFF. Here the CDR3 DNA reads TGTGCCACCAGCACCACAGGGGGCATCTACACTGAAGCTTTCTTT.

This clonotype was seen repeatedly, ten times or more. This chain connects TRBV7-9 to TRBJ1-1, with 7 bases identical to TRBD1. With 5 bases clipped from V and 3 bases from J, the junction kept 9 bases outside the gene matches. The CDR3 length is 15 residues. The germline V gene encodes CDR1 SEHNR and CDR2 FQNEAQ (reference sequence). The CDR3 loop reads CASSQRTGWDTEAFF. DNA of the CDR3: TGTGCCAGCAGCCAAAGGACAGGATGGGACACTGAAGCTTTCTTT.

This clonotype has at least ten counts. The chain carries TRBV5-1 and TRBJ1-1; no definite D call. In germline, CDR1 is SGHRS, CDR2 YFSETQ. Trimming left V 2 bases short and J 1 base short, with 18 bases between. The CDR3 length is 17 residues. This CDR3 reads CASSFTEQIDPNTEAFF. The CDR3 DNA reads as TGCGCCAGCAGCTTTACCGAACAGATAGATCCGAACACTGAAGCTTTCTTT.